Included here is one T cell receptor beta chain sequence, with context. Measured with immunoSEQ multiplex PCR; TCRdb has only the in-frame clones, and not every one. The sample holds some 100,000 clones, 80% to 90% seen once. V was clipped by 6 bases and J by 0 bases; unmatched bases: 6. This CDR3 spans 15 amino acids. Germline V gene sequence: CDR1 ENHRY, CDR2 SYGVKD. This sample was taken from a study of blood T cell repertoires in COVID-19. The sample comprised PBMCs or T cells enriched from blood (not recorded which). This clonotype was obtained from a woman aged 45-65 years who had recovered from COVID-19. The chain uses TRBV10-3 and TRBJ2-7; 9 bases align to TRBD1. CDR3 protein: CAIRAGTGSSYEQYF. The CDR3 DNA sequence: TGTGCCATCAGAGCGGGGACAGGGAGCTCCTACGAGCAGTACTTC.